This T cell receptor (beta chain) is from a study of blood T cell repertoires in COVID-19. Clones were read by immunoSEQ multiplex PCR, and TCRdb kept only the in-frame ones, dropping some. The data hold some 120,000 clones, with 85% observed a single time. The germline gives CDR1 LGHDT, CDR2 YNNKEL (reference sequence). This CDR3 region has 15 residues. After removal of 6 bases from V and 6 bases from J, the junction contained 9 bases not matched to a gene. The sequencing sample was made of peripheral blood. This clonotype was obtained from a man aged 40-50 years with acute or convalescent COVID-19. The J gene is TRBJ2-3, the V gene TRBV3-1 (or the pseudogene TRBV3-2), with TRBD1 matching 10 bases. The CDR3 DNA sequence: TGTGCCAGCAGTTCCGGGACAGGGGCGAAGGATACGCAGTATTTT. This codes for CASSSGTGAKDTQYF.